The 22 T cell receptor beta chains below all came from one sample that was sequenced in a study of blood T cell repertoires in COVID-19. Clones were read by immunoSEQ multiplex PCR, and TCRdb kept only the in-frame ones, dropping some. This table has about 130,000 clones, around three quarters appearing once. Specimen: peripheral blood. All receptors come from a human donor in a cohort sampled during active COVID-19.

The chain combines TRBV10-1 with TRBJ2-3; TRBD2 aligns across 9 bases. The CDR3 covers 14 residues. V was pared by 5 bases and J by 1 base, with 1 base of the junction left unmatched. The germline V gene encodes CDR1 WNHNN and CDR2 SYGVQD (reference sequence). The CDR3 DNA sequence: TGCGCCAGCAGTCCTAGCGGGGGCACAGATACGCAGTATTTT. Encoded protein: CASSPSGGTDTQYF.

The CDR3 region is CATYPGTGGNEQFF. The CDR3 nucleotides read TGTGCCACCTACCCCGGGACAGGAGGGAATGAGCAGTTCTTC. The chain is built from TRBV6-5 and TRBJ2-1; 8 bases align to TRBD1. There are 14 residues in the CDR3. CDR1 and CDR2 from the germline V gene are MNHEY and SVGAGI. Losses at the gene ends were 10 bases for V and 7 bases for J; bases not matched to a gene: 12.

V usage is TRBV20-1 and J usage is TRBJ1-2, with D perhaps TRBD1 (5 bases). The V end lost 3 bases, the J end lost 7 bases, and 9 bases lay between the germline ends. The CDR3 is made up of 11 amino acids. Germline V lookup: CDR1 DFQATT, CDR2 SNEGSKA (reference sequence). CDR3 bases: TGCAGTGCTAGCGGGGGGGGTGGCTACACCTTC. Protein: CSASGGGGYTF.

J is TRBJ1-5 and V is TRBV2; D unresolved. The CDR3 is 15 amino acids. Germline CDR1 SNHLY, CDR2 FYNNEI. The V end lost 5 bases, the J end lost 0 bases, and 11 bases lay between the germline ends. In DNA, the CDR3 is TGTGCCAGCAGTTTAAGTTCTAATAGCAATCAGCCCCAGCATTTT. Translating it yields CASSLSSNSNQPQHF.

The chain joins TRBV29-1 to TRBJ2-1, with a tentative D call TRBD2 (6 bases). CDR1 SQVTM and CDR2 ANQGSEA come from the germline V gene. The V end was cut by 0 bases, the J end by 6 bases, with 18 bases between. This CDR3 is built from 16 residues. Here the CDR3 reads CSVEDFMRGGSNEQFF. For the CDR3, the DNA is TGCAGCGTTGAAGATTTTATGCGGGGCGGCTCCAATGAGCAGTTCTTC.

This rearrangement joins TRBV7-2 to TRBJ2-3, with D unresolved. Per germline, CDR1 SGHTA and CDR2 FQGNSA. The CDR3 has 13 residues. V was clipped by 5 bases and J by 2 bases, with 8 bases between them. The CDR3 DNA is TGTGCCAGCAGCGACTCCGACACAGATACGCAGTATTTT. Its protein product is CASSDSDTDTQYF.

This clone was observed a handful of times. V is TRBV6-2 or TRBV6-3 and J is TRBJ1-5; a possible D gene is TRBD1 (5 bases). Trimming left V 6 bases short and J 1 base short, with 7 bases between. Looked up from germline, CDR1 is MNHEY and CDR2 is SVGEGT. The CDR3 extends over 13 amino acids. Here the CDR3 DNA reads TGTGCCAGCAGCGACAGAAGCAATCAGCCCCAGCATTTT. This sequence encodes CASSDRSNQPQHF.

The table lists this clone with a count of one. The rearrangement joins TRBV5-1 to TRBJ2-7; 9 positions agree with TRBD2. The length of the CDR3 is 14 residues. Losses at the gene ends were 2 bases for V and 5 bases for J; bases not matched to a gene: 5. Germline V gene sequence: CDR1 SGHRS, CDR2 YFSETQ. CDR3 region: CASSFGGGADEQYF. The CDR3 DNA reads as TGCGCCAGCAGCTTTGGCGGGGGGGCCGACGAGCAGTACTTC. Together with reference TRBV5-1 and TRBJ2-7, the CDR3 gives the full variable domain: KAGVTQTPRYLIKTRGQQVTLSCSPISGHRSVSWYQQTPGQGLQFLFEYFSETQRNKGNFPGRFSGRQFSNSRSEMNVSTLELGDSALYLCASSFGGGADEQYFGPGTRLTVT.

This chain uses TRBV5-5 with TRBJ1-1; TRBD1 matches 8 bases. V lost 4 bases and J lost 3; bases outside the gene matches: 5. The germline V gene has CDR1 SGHKS and CDR2 YYEKEE (reference sequence). The length of the CDR3 is 14 residues. CDR3 residues: CASSPGQGYTEAFF. CDR3 coding DNA: TGTGCCAGCAGCCCCGGACAGGGATACACTGAAGCTTTCTTT.

CDR3 protein: CASSPRKDRGNTEAFF. The CDR3 DNA reads as TGTGCCAGTAGTCCCAGAAAGGACAGGGGGAACACTGAAGCTTTCTTT. The chain uses TRBV19 and TRBJ1-1; 9 bases are a match to TRBD1. After removal of 5 bases from V and 1 base from J, the junction contained 8 bases not matched to a gene. CDR1 is LNHDA, CDR2 SQIVND, per germline (reference sequence). This CDR3 is 16 amino acids long.

The J gene is TRBJ2-2, the V gene TRBV6-5; D gene unclear. Trimming removed 2 bases from V and 7 bases from J, with 5 bases in between. Germline V lookup: CDR1 MNHEY, CDR2 SVGAGI. The CDR3 length is 12 residues. CDR3 in DNA: TGTGCCAGCAGTTACCCATTCGGGGAGCTGTTTTTT. It encodes CASSYPFGELFF.

The rearrangement joins TRBV19 to TRBJ2-6; 8 bases fit TRBD1. The junction had 3 bases not matched to a gene; V was cut back by 5 bases and J by 0 bases. The CDR3 has 16 residues. Germline V CDR1 and CDR2: LNHDA, SQIVND (reference sequence). The CDR3: CASSRDRTSGANVLTF. CDR3 DNA: TGTGCCAGTAGTCGGGACAGGACCTCTGGGGCCAACGTCCTGACTTTC.

The chain links TRBV28 to TRBJ1-2, with D perhaps TRBD1 (5 bases). Germline V gene data show CDR1 as MDHEN and CDR2 as SYDVKM. Trimming took 3 bases from V and 4 from J, leaving 9 bases between them. The CDR3 length is 13 residues. CDR3 sequence: CASSLGQGYGYTF. For the CDR3, the DNA is TGTGCCAGCAGTTTGGGGCAGGGCTATGGCTACACCTTC.

V and J are TRBV19 and TRBJ1-5; 9 bases line up with TRBD1. The CDR3 length is 15 residues. CDR1 and CDR2 from the germline V gene are LNHDA and SQIVND (reference sequence). Trimming removed 5 bases from V and 7 bases from J; junction bases left unmatched: 9. The CDR3 here is CASSPTGGLGQPQHF. The CDR3 DNA reads as TGTGCCAGTAGTCCAACAGGGGGCTTAGGACAGCCCCAGCATTTT. Full variable domain (rest looked up from reference TRBV19 and TRBJ1-5): DGGITQSPKYLFRKEGQNVTLSCEQNLNHDAMYWYRQDPGQGLRLIYYSQIVNDFQKGDIAEGYSVSREKKESFPLTVTSAQKNPTAFYLCASSPTGGLGQPQHFGDGTRLSIL.

The sample holds a few counts of this clone. This CDR3 is CATSEGYNYGYTF. CDR3 DNA: TGTGCCACCAGTGAGGGCTATAACTATGGCTACACCTTC. V usage is TRBV24-1 and J usage is TRBJ1-2; D is ambiguous. Looked up from germline, CDR1 is KGHDR and CDR2 is SFDVKD. Deletions cut 4 bases from V and 1 base from J, with 6 bases between. CDR3 length: 13 residues.

This clone was counted only a few times. The rearrangement links TRBV5-1 to TRBJ1-1; 8 positions match TRBD1. Germline V lookup: CDR1 SGHRS, CDR2 YFSETQ. With 4 bases clipped from V and 0 bases from J, the junction kept 8 bases outside the gene matches. The CDR3 totals 16 residues. This CDR3 reads CASSKDRVGMNTEAFF. The CDR3 DNA reads as TGCGCCAGCAGCAAGGACAGGGTTGGGATGAACACTGAAGCTTTCTTT.

The V gene is TRBV28, the J gene TRBJ1-3, with D unresolved. CDR3 size: 15 residues. Trimming stripped 1 base from V and 4 bases from J, with 11 bases between. Germline lookup yields CDR1 MDHEN and CDR2 SYDVKM. The CDR3 loop reads CASSLSRLVGNTIYF. CDR3 sequence (DNA): TGTGCCAGCAGTTTATCGAGGTTGGTAGGAAACACCATATATTTT.

In nucleotides, the CDR3 is TGTGCCAGCTCACTAGACAGGGGGACAGATACGCAGTATTTT. It translates to CASSLDRGTDTQYF. This sequence joins TRBV18 and TRBJ2-3; 9 positions match TRBD1. This CDR3 spans 14 amino acids. Germline V lookup: CDR1 KGHSH, CDR2 LQKENI. V dropped 4 bases and J dropped 3; count of bases not matched to a gene: 2.

CDR3 region: CASSQPRGEQYF. The CDR3 DNA reads as TGCGCCAGCAGCCAACCTCGGGGCGAGCAGTACTTC. The gene calls are TRBV4-1 and TRBJ2-7, with D possibly TRBD2 on 5 matching bases. The CDR3 covers 12 residues. The V gene's germline CDR1 is MGHRA and CDR2 YSYEKL. V shed 2 bases and J shed 6 bases, with 8 bases lying between them.

V and J are TRBV10-1 and TRBJ2-5, with TRBD1 matching 8 bases. CDR1 and CDR2 from the germline V gene are WNHNN and SYGVQD (reference sequence). Trimming cost V 10 bases and J 2 bases; bases outside gene matches: 9. The CDR3 is 14 amino acids. DNA for the CDR3: TGCGCCATCCCAAGGACAGGGATACAAGAGACCCAGTACTTC. Translated, it gives CAIPRTGIQETQYF.

The V call is TRBV11-3, the J call TRBJ2-1, with 10 bases matching TRBD2. The CDR3 is made up of 16 amino acids. The germline gives CDR1 SGHNT, CDR2 YENEEA. V was pared by 4 bases and J by 10 bases, with 13 bases of the junction left unmatched. CDR3 nucleotides: TGTGCCAGCAGCTCTGACCCCAGCGGGGGGGCAGGGGAGCAGTTCTTC. It translates to CASSSDPSGGAGEQFF.

The gene calls are TRBV7-7 and TRBJ2-7; 11 nucleotides line up with TRBD1. V trimming: 3 bases; J trimming: 0 bases; junction bases outside the gene matches: 1. The CDR3 runs 15 residues. Per the germline V gene, CDR1 is SSHAT and CDR2 is FNYEAQ (reference sequence). CDR3 bases: TGTGCCAGCAGCTTCGGGACAGGGGGCTCCTACGAGCAGTACTTC. Amino acids: CASSFGTGGSYEQYF.